This T cell receptor beta chain was identified in a study of cytotoxic CD8 clonotypes in ibrutinib-treated CLL. With 3 bases removed from V and 6 bases from J, the gap between germline ends came to 14 bases. The CDR3 runs to 14 residues. Germline CDR1 MNHEY, CDR2 SVGAGI. Here immunoSEQ multiplex PCR was the method, and the copy in TCRdb shows in-frame clones only, minus some. The sample has more than 150,000 clones, 55% to 85% seen once. The sample was PBMCs, taken after 24 months of ibrutinib treatment. The receptor was isolated from a human donor with chronic lymphocytic leukemia. The chain uses TRBV6-5 and TRBJ1-1; TRBD1 is a possible D gene (6 bases). CDR3 region: CASSYLQGRAEAFF. In nucleotides, the CDR3 is TGTGCCAGCAGTTATCTCCAGGGGAGGGCTGAAGCTTTCTTT.